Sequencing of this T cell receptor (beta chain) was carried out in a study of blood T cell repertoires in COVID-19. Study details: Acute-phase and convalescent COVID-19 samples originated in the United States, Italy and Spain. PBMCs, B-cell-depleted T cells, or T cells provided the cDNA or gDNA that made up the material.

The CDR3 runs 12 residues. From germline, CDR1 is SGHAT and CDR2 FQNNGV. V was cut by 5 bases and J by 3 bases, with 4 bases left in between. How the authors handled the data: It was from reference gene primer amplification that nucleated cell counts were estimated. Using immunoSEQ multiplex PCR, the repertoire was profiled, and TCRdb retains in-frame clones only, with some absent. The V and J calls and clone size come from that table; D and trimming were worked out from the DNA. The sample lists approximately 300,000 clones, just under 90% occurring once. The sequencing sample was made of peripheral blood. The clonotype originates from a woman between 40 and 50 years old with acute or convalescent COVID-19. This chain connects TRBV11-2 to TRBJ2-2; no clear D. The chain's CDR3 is CASSPDTGELFF. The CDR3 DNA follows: TGTGCCAGCAGCCCGGACACCGGGGAGCTGTTTTTT.